These T cell receptor beta chains were read from a single sample in a study of monozygotic twins with inflammatory bowel disease. Following a re-call of the 5' RACE reads, TCRdb has one entry per CDR3 protein and lacks DNA. The specimen's table records about 160,000 distinct CDR3 sequences. The sample consisted of blood. The receptors originated from a human donor with ulcerative colitis or Crohn's disease, or a healthy co-twin of an affected twin (not recorded which). The CDR3 runs from the conserved cysteine through the conserved F or W.

j_call v_call cdr3_length cdr3_aa
TRBJ2-2 TRBV6-5 16 CASSSLAGVGTGELFF
TRBJ2-3 TRBV7-8 12 CASYGGGDTQYF
TRBJ2-5 TRBV3-1 13 CASSYRGGETQYF
TRBJ2-3 TRBV25-1 17 CASSESPPGVFTDTQYF
TRBJ1-4 TRBV12-3/TRBV12-4 12 CASSRVVEKLFF
TRBJ2-7 TRBV5-1 15 CASSLTLADLYEQYF
TRBJ2-4 TRBV5-4 13 CASSFREKNIQYF
TRBJ2-1 TRBV7-9 14 CASSGSGSYNEQFF
TRBJ2-2 TRBV5-4 16 CASSQTPGQGPGELFF
TRBJ2-3 TRBV18 15 CASSPQGSVTDTQYF
TRBJ2-7 TRBV19 16 CASSMGLALSSYEQYF
TRBJ2-2 TRBV28 11 CASSFRRELFF
TRBJ2-1 TRBV27 14 CASRARTGGNEQFF
TRBJ2-1 TRBV5-4 15 CASSLTSGKYNEQFF
TRBJ2-1 TRBV5-1 12 CASSLWGDEQFF
TRBJ2-5 TRBV20-1 13 CSAGPGHQETQYF
TRBJ1-1 TRBV20-1 15 CSALKDRDWDTEAFF
TRBJ2-7 TRBV20-1 17 CSARDLYGTEASYEQYF
TRBJ1-4 TRBV20-1 15 CSALPIQGTNEKLFF
TRBJ2-3 TRBV12-3/TRBV12-4 15 CASSWTSGSTDTQYF
TRBJ2-3 TRBV3-1 16 CASSRGLAGRTDTQYF
TRBJ1-4 TRBV7-2 15 CASSLEGQPNEKLFF
TRBJ1-1 TRBV27 13 CASSTKPETEAFF
TRBJ2-5 TRBV15 13 CATSRVKGETQYF
TRBJ2-1 TRBV5-5 15 CASSGGQGSYNEQFF
TRBJ2-2 TRBV5-1 12 CASSALGGELFF
TRBJ1-1 TRBV5-6 12 CASSWAGTEAFF
TRBJ2-4 TRBV5-5 17 CASSRKTINLAKNIQYF
TRBJ2-1 TRBV6-5 13 CASSRNRGHEQFF
TRBJ2-7 TRBV19 14 CASSRDSRTYEQYF
TRBJ2-7 TRBV11-1 15 CASSHWTSGNYEQYF
TRBJ2-1 TRBV7-9 16 CASSPDGDRGPNEQFF
TRBJ2-2 TRBV20-1 13 CSARNSDTGELFF
TRBJ1-1 TRBV20-1 12 CSARDQGPRDFF
TRBJ2-7 TRBV27 14 CASSLLAAPYEQYF
TRBJ2-5 TRBV20-1 15 CSAESSGRDVETQYF
TRBJ1-6 TRBV12-3/TRBV12-4 15 CASRTESSYNSPLHF
TRBJ1-5 TRBV18 17 CASSPTSGTAFNQPQHF
TRBJ2-1 TRBV7-2 16 CASSLVGTGKDNEQFF
TRBJ2-1 TRBV6-1 17 CASSSTSGKSSYNEQFF
TRBJ1-2 TRBV7-9 14 CALSRGRGNYGYTF
TRBJ2-1 TRBV7-3 14 CASSLNPAVREQFF
TRBJ1-2 TRBV5-1 13 CASSPRQSYGYTF
TRBJ2-5 TRBV20-1 14 CSAREFQGLETQYF
TRBJ2-1 TRBV28 15 CASSLSAGSYNEQFF
TRBJ1-2 TRBV5-4 13 CASSQGTNYGYTF
TRBJ1-1 TRBV12-3/TRBV12-4 12 CASRLDRGEAFF
TRBJ2-2 TRBV5-5 14 CASSWGLNTGELFF
TRBJ1-2 TRBV29-1 12 CSVEAQGGGCTF
TRBJ1-2 TRBV27 15 CASSLYRGANYGYTF
TRBJ2-5 TRBV7-3 13 CASSLTGSETQYF
TRBJ1-1 TRBV12-3/TRBV12-4 12 CASSPRNTEAFF
TRBJ2-7 TRBV20-1 17 CSALGLAGAGSSYEQYF
TRBJ2-3 TRBV2 14 CASRGRYGADTQYF
TRBJ2-7 TRBV5-1 14 CASSSASGTYEQYF
TRBJ2-2 TRBV27 16 CASSLFATGGTGELFF
TRBJ2-7 TRBV12-3/TRBV12-4 14 CASSLAPGNYEQYF